The 20 T cell receptor beta chains below come from one sample, sequenced in a study of blood T cell repertoires in COVID-19. TCRdb's table, derived via immunoSEQ multiplex PCR, lists solely in-frame clones and lacks some. Altogether around 140,000 clones are present, roughly 79% being singletons, with the ten largest covering roughly 9.1%. What was sequenced was peripheral blood. Receptor source: a woman aged 55-70 years with active or convalescent COVID-19.

CDR3 sequence reads: CASKRDLSYNSPLHF. CDR3 in DNA: TGCGCCAGCAAGCGGGACCTCTCCTATAATTCACCCCTCCACTTT. The chain combines TRBV5-1 with TRBJ1-6, with D possibly being TRBD1 (5 bases). CDR3 length: 15 amino acids. Germline assignment: CDR1 SGHRS and CDR2 YFSETQ. Between the trimmed V and J ends, which lost 6 bases and 0 bases, there was a span of 10 bases.

The chain joins TRBV28 to TRBJ1-2; no reliable D call. V was shortened by 3 bases and J by 8 bases, with 13 bases between the two germline ends. The CDR3 consists of 13 residues. CDR1 is MDHEN, CDR2 SYDVKM, per germline. CDR3 residues: CASSFSEGRGYTF. Here the CDR3 DNA reads TGTGCCAGCAGTTTCTCCGAGGGCCGGGGCTACACCTTC.

The chain employs TRBV7-9 and TRBJ2-1; TRBD2 aligns across 9 bases. The V gene end was trimmed by 2 bases and the J gene end by 11 bases; junction bases not matched to a gene: 7. This CDR3 contains 14 residues. Germline V CDR1 and CDR2: SEHNR, FQNEAQ (reference sequence). This chain's CDR3 is CASSLLESSGKQFF. The CDR3 DNA sequence: TGTGCCAGCAGCTTACTCGAATCTAGCGGGAAGCAGTTCTTC.

The V call is TRBV4-1, the J call TRBJ2-1, with 14 bases identical to TRBD2. The CDR3 spans 16 residues. Germline V gene sequence: CDR1 MGHRA, CDR2 YSYEKL. The V gene end was trimmed by 6 bases and the J gene end by 8 bases; junction bases not matched to a gene: 9. The CDR3 region has the DNA TGCGCCAGCAGACCTTTGGGACTAGCGGGAGCGGATGAGCAGTTCTTC. Protein product: CASRPLGLAGADEQFF.

This chain connects TRBV3-1 (or the pseudogene TRBV3-2) to TRBJ1-1, with 8 nucleotides matching TRBD1. V trimming: 4 bases; J trimming: 5 bases; junction bases outside the gene matches: 9. This CDR3 has 15 residues. Germline CDR1 reads LGHDT; CDR2 reads YNNKEL (reference sequence). The CDR3 loop is CASSRPDRAGTEAFF. The CDR3 DNA follows: TGTGCCAGCAGCCGCCCGGACAGGGCCGGGACTGAAGCTTTCTTT.

This clone has ten or more counts. The same CDR3 is also encoded by other DNA sequences in this sample. This rearrangement joins TRBV5-1 to TRBJ1-1; D may be TRBD1 (6 bases). Trimming took off 4 bases at V and 1 base at J, with 14 bases between the two ends. This CDR3 has 15 residues. Germline values: CDR1 SGHRS, CDR2 YFSETQ. CDR3 amino acids: CASSPREGGNTEAFF. The CDR3 DNA follows: TGCGCCAGCAGCCCCCGGGAGGGGGGGAACACTGAAGCTTTCTTT.

The V call is TRBV15, the J call TRBJ2-1; tentatively, D is TRBD2 (5 bases). CDR3 length equals 17 residues. Germline loops: CDR1 LNHNV, CDR2 YYDKDF (reference sequence). V was cut by 2 bases and J by 2 bases, with 16 bases left in between. As DNA, the CDR3 is TGTGCCACCAGCAGATCTGCGCGAGCGGACCCCTACAATGAGCAGTTCTTC. This encodes CATSRSARADPYNEQFF.

The rearrangement uses TRBV24-1 and TRBJ1-1, with 10 bases that match TRBD1. The CDR3 extends over 15 amino acids. Per germline, CDR1 KGHDR and CDR2 SFDVKD. J was trimmed by 2 bases and V by 3 bases; bases with no gene match: 2. The CDR3 DNA reads TGTGCCACCAGTGATCCGACAGGGGGCAACACTGAAGCTTTCTTT. This gives the protein CATSDPTGGNTEAFF.

V and J are TRBV2 and TRBJ1-2; TRBD1 aligns across 11 bases. Losses at the gene ends were 4 bases for V and 7 bases for J; bases not matched to a gene: 2. Germline CDR1 and CDR2: SNHLY and FYNNEI. CDR3 length equals 13 residues. CDR3 nucleotide sequence: TGTGCCAGCAGTGGGACAGGGGGCCGTGGCTACACCTTC. This sequence encodes CASSGTGGRGYTF.

The chain is built from TRBV10-3 and TRBJ2-7; 7 bases are a match to TRBD1. Per germline, CDR1 ENHRY and CDR2 SYGVKD. This CDR3 comprises 15 residues. J lost 2 bases, V lost 3 bases, and 7 bases had no gene match. CDR3 DNA sequence: TGTGCCATCAGTGACAGGCAGGGGGACACCTACGAGCAGTACGTC. It translates to CAISDRQGDTYEQYV.

The chain couples TRBV9 to TRBJ2-3; D is undetermined. This CDR3 has 14 residues. Between the trimmed V and J ends, which lost 3 bases and 1 base, there was a span of 9 bases. Germline lookup yields CDR1 SGDLS and CDR2 YYNGEE. The CDR3 protein is CASSALQGTDTQYF. CDR3 nucleotides: TGTGCCAGCAGCGCGTTGCAGGGCACAGATACGCAGTATTTT.

This rearrangement joins TRBV15 to TRBJ2-1; 10 bases line up with TRBD2. V was clipped by 1 base and J by 1 base; unmatched bases: 7. Germline assignment: CDR1 LNHNV and CDR2 YYDKDF (reference sequence). The CDR3 covers 18 residues. CDR3 in amino acids: CATSRGVSGGWSYNEQFF. In nucleotides, the CDR3 is TGTGCCACCAGCAGAGGGGTTAGCGGGGGGTGGTCCTACAATGAGCAGTTCTTC. Looking up the rest from reference TRBV15 and TRBJ2-1 gives the full variable domain: DAMVIQNPRYQVTQFGKPVTLSCSQTLNHNVMYWYQQKSSQAPKLLFHYYDKDFNNEADTPDNFQSRRPNTSFCFLDIRSPGLGDTAMYLCATSRGVSGGWSYNEQFFGPGTRLTVL.

CDR3 sequence reads: CASRRYGQGGNYGYTF. The CDR3, as DNA: TGTGCCAGCAGACGGTACGGGCAGGGGGGTAACTATGGCTACACCTTC. The chain combines TRBV11-2 with TRBJ1-2; 7 nucleotides line up with TRBD1. Unmatched junction bases numbered 11, after V lost 6 bases and J lost 1 base. The CDR3 length is 16 residues. Per the germline V gene, CDR1 is SGHAT and CDR2 is FQNNGV.

The gene calls are TRBV28 and TRBJ1-4; TRBD1 matches 10 bases. This CDR3 spans 17 amino acids. CDR1 and CDR2 (germline): MDHEN, SYDVKM. J lost 5 bases, V lost 5 bases, and 11 bases had no gene match. Here the CDR3 reads CASSAAGWDRGNEKLFF. In DNA form, the CDR3 reads TGTGCCAGCAGTGCAGCGGGCTGGGACAGGGGAAATGAAAAACTGTTTTTT.

The chain joins TRBV19 to TRBJ2-7; 12 bases match TRBD2. Losses at the gene ends were 5 bases for V and 0 bases for J; bases not matched to a gene: 8. CDR1 LNHDA and CDR2 SQIVND come from the germline V gene (reference sequence). The CDR3 covers 17 residues. The CDR3 loop reads CASSDRLAGALSYEQYF. The DNA of the CDR3 is TGTGCCAGTAGTGACCGACTAGCGGGAGCGCTCTCCTACGAGCAGTACTTC.

J is TRBJ2-3 and V is TRBV28, with 7 bases aligning to TRBD2. CDR3 length equals 14 residues. Germline V gene lookup returns CDR1 MDHEN and CDR2 SYDVKM. With 6 bases clipped from V and 1 base from J, the junction kept 4 bases outside the gene matches. The DNA of the CDR3 is TGTGCCAGCAGACCAAGCGGGGGCACAGATACGCAGTATTTT. This translates into CASRPSGGTDTQYF.

In nucleotides, the CDR3 is TGTGCCAGCAGCCTAGAGGGGGGGCAGGCCTATGGCTACACCTTC. Translation gives CASSLEGGQAYGYTF. The rearrangement links TRBV7-2 to TRBJ1-2; a weak D match, TRBD1 (6 bases). Germline CDR1 SGHTA, CDR2 FQGNSA. The V gene lost 5 bases and the J gene lost 4 bases, with 17 bases spanning the gap. CDR3 length: 15 residues. Full variable domain (outside the CDR3, taken from reference TRBV7-2 and TRBJ1-2): GAGVSQSPSNKVTEKGKDVELRCDPISGHTALYWYRQSLGQGLEFLIYFQGNSAPDKSGLPSDRFSAERTGGSVSTLTIQRTQQEDSAVYLCASSLEGGQAYGYTFGSGTRLTVV.

V and J are TRBV28 and TRBJ2-4; the match to TRBD1 covers 10 bases. This CDR3 spans 17 amino acids. CDR1 and CDR2 (germline): MDHEN, SYDVKM. V was pared by 6 bases and J by 1 base, with 9 bases of the junction left unmatched. This chain's CDR3 is CASSSVGQGVAKNIQYF. The CDR3 bases are TGTGCCAGCAGCTCAGTCGGACAGGGGGTTGCCAAAAACATTCAGTACTTC.

The V call is TRBV9, the J call TRBJ1-4, with a tentative D call TRBD1 (5 bases). This CDR3 spans 15 amino acids. The V end was cut by 3 bases, the J end by 5 bases, with 14 bases between. CDR1 and CDR2 (germline): SGDLS, YYNGEE. CDR3 loop: CASSGQKGRNEKLFF. The CDR3 nucleotides read TGTGCCAGCAGCGGACAAAAGGGGCGAAATGAAAAACTGTTTTTT.

The J gene is TRBJ1-4, the V gene TRBV11-2; 8 bases are shared with TRBD1. This CDR3 comprises 14 residues. Looked up from germline, CDR1 is SGHAT and CDR2 is FQNNGV. Trimming cost V 5 bases and J 7 bases; bases outside gene matches: 6. The CDR3 protein is CASSMDRVGEKLFF. The CDR3 coding sequence is TGTGCCAGCAGCATGGACAGGGTGGGTGAAAAACTGTTTTTT.